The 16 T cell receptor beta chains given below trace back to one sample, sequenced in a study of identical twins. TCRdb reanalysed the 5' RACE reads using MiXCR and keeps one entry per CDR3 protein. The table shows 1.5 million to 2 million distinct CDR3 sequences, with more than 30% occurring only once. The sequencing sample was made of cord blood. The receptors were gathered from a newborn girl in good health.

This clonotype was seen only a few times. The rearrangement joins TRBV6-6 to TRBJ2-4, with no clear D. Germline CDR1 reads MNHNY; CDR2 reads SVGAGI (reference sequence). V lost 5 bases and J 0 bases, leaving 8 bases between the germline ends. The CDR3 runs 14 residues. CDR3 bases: TGTGCCAGCAGTGTCCTAGTAGCCAAAAACATTCAGTACTTC. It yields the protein CASSVLVAKNIQYF.

CDR3 in DNA: TGTGCCAGCAGGGGGGGTAGGACGGTCCTCACTGAAGCTTTCTTT. It codes for CASRGGRTVLTEAFF. This chain joins TRBV12-3 or TRBV12-4 and TRBJ1-1, with D maybe TRBD1 (5 bases). The germline V and J ends were trimmed by 6 bases and 4 bases, with 18 bases remaining between them. The CDR3 is made up of 15 amino acids.

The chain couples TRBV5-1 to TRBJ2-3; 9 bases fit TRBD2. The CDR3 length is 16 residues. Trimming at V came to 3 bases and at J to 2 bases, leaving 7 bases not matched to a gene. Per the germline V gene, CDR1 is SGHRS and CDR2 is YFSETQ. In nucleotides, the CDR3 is TGCGCCAGCAGCTCCCAGGTAGCGGGGGCCACAGATACGCAGTATTTT. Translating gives CASSSQVAGATDTQYF.

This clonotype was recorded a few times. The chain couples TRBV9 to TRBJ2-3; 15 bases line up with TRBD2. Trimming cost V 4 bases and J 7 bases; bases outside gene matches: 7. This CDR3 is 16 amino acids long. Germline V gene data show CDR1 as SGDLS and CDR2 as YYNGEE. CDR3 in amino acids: CASSSGLAGGRNTQYF. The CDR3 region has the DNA TGTGCCAGCAGCTCCGGACTAGCGGGAGGGAGGAATACGCAGTATTTT.

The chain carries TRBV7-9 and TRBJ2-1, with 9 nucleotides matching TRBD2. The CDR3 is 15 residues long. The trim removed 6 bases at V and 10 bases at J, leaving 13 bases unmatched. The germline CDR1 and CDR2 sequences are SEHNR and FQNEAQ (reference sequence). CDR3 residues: CASSPFLAGETEQFF. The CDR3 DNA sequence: TGTGCCAGCAGTCCGTTTTTAGCGGGAGAAACCGAGCAGTTCTTC.

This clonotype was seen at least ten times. The CDR3 loop reads CASSYSGSVADTQYF. CDR3 bases: TGTGCCAGCAGTTACTCCGGATCAGTCGCAGATACGCAGTATTTT. The chain couples TRBV6-6 to TRBJ2-3; D is ambiguous. V dropped 0 bases and J dropped 4 bases, with 11 bases sitting between them. Germline CDR1 and CDR2: MNHNY and SVGAGI (reference sequence). This CDR3 has 15 residues.

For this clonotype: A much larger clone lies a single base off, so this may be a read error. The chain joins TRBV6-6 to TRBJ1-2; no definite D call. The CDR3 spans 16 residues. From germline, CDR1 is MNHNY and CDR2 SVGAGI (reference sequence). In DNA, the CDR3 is TGTGCCTGCAGTTACGGGTCTTTGGGGACTAACTATGGCTACACCTTC. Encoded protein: CACSYGSLGTNYGYTF.

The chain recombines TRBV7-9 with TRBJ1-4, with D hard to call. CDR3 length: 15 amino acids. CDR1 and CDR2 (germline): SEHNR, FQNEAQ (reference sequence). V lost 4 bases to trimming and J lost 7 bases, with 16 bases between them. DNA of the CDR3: TGTGCCAGCAGCTACGATGGGATTGGTGGTGAAAAACTGTTTTTT. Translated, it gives CASSYDGIGGEKLFF.

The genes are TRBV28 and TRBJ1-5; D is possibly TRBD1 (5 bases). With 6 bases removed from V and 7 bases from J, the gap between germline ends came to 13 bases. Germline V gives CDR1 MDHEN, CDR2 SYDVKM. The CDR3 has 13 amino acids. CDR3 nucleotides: TGTGCCAGCAGAAGGGGATCGGGGCAGCCCCAGCATTTT. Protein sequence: CASRRGSGQPQHF.

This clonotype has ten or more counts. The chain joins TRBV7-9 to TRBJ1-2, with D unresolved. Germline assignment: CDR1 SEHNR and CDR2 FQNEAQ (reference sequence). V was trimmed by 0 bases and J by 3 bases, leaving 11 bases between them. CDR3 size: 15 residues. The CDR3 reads CASSLAPIPYYGYTF. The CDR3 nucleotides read TGTGCCAGCAGCTTAGCGCCCATCCCTTACTATGGCTACACCTTC.

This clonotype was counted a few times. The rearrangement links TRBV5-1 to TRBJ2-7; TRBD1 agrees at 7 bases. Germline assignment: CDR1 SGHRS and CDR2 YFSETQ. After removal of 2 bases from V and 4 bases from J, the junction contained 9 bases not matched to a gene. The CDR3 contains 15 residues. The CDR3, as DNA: TGCGCCAGCAGCTTAACAGGGGTTATACCGTACGAGCAGTACTTC. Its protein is CASSLTGVIPYEQYF.

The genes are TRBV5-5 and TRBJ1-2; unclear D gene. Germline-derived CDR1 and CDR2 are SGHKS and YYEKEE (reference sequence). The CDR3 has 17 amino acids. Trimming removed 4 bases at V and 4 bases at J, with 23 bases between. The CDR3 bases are TGTGCCAGCAGCCGTTACCCAATAATACGGCCCACCTATGGCTACACCTTC. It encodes CASSRYPIIRPTYGYTF.

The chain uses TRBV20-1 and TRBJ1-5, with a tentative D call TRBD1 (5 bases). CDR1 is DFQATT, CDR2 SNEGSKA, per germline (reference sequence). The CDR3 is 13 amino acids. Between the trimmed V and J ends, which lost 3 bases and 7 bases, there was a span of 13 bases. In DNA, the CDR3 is TGCAGTGCTAGGTCATTGGGGCGGCAGCCCCAGCATTTT. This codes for CSARSLGRQPQHF.

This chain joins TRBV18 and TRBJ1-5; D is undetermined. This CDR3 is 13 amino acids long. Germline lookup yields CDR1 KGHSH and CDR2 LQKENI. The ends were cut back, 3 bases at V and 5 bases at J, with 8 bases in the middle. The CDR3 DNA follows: TGTGCCAGCTCACCGGCGAGGGATCAGCCCCAGCATTTT. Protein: CASSPARDQPQHF.

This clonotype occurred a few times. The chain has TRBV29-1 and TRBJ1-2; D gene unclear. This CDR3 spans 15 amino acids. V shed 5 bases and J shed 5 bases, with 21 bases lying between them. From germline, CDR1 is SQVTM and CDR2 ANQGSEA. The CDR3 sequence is CSVTDTHEWRYGYTF. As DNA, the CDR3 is TGCAGCGTTACAGACACACACGAGTGGCGTTATGGCTACACCTTC.

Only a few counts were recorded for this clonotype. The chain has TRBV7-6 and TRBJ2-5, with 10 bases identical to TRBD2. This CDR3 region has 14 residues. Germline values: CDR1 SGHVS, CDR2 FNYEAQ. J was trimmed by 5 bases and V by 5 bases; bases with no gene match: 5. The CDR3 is CASSTTSGVETQYF. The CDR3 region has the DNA TGTGCCAGCAGCACCACTAGCGGGGTTGAGACCCAGTACTTC.